This T cell receptor beta chain was retrieved from a study of shared clonotypes between healthy human individuals. This clone has only one observation. Clones were sequenced by immunoSEQ multiplex PCR, and TCRdb holds only the in-frame ones, with some missing. The table records 2 million to 2.5 million clones, over 90% of them present only once. CDR1 and CDR2 from the germline V gene are MDHEN and SYDVKM. The CDR3 contains 14 residues. V lost 5 bases to trimming and J lost 8 bases; unmatched junction nucleotides: 8. This receptor was identified in a man between 18 and 29 years old in good health. Some clones in this sample may be carry-over from other donors' samples. Sequenced: naive CD4+ T cells from PBMCs. As to subset: CD45RA+ positively selected. The chain joins TRBV28 to TRBJ1-2, with 10 bases lining up with TRBD1. In nucleotides, the CDR3 is TGTGCCAGCAGTGAGCGGGACAGGGGACGGGGCTACACCTTC. It yields the protein CASSERDRGRGYTF.